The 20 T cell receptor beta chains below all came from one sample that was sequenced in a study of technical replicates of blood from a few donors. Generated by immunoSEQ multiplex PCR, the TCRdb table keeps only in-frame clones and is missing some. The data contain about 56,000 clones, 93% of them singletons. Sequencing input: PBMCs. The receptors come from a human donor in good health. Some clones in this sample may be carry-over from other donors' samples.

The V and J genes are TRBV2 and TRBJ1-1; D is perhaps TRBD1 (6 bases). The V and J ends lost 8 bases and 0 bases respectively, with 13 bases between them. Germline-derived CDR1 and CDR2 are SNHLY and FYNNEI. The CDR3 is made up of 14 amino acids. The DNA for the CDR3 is TGTGCCAGCTCAAACAGGGATGTGAACACTGAAGCTTTCTTT. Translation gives CASSNRDVNTEAFF.

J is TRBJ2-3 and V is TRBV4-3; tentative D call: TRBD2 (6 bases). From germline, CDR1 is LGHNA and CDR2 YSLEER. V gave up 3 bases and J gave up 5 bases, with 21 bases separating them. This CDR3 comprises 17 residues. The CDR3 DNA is TGCGCCAGCAGCCACGACAACCCGGGTAGCGGTAGAGATACGCAGTATTTT. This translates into CASSHDNPGSGRDTQYF.

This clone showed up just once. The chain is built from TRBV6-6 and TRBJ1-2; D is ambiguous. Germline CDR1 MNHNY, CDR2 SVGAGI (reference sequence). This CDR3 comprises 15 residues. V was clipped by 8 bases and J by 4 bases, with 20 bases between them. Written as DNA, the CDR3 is TGTGCCAGCCACCCGGTAGGCGGAGCCTTCTATGGCTACACCTTC. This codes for CASHPVGGAFYGYTF.

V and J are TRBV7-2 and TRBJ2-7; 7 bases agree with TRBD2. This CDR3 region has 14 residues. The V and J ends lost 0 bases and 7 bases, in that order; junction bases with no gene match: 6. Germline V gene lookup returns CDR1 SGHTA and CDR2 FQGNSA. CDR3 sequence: CASSLAGGPGEQYF. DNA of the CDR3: TGTGCCAGCAGCTTAGCGGGAGGGCCGGGGGAGCAGTACTTC.

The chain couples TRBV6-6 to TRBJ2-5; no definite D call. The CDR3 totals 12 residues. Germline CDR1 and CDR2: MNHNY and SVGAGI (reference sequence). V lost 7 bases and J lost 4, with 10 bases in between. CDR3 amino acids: CASKEGGETQYF. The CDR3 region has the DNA TGTGCCAGCAAGGAAGGCGGAGAGACCCAGTACTTC.

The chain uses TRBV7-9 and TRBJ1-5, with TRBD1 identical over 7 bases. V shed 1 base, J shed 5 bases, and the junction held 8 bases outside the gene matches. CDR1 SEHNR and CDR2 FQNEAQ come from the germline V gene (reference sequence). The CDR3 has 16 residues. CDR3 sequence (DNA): TGTGCCAGCAGCTTAGGGGCGTACAGGGGCCATCAGCCCCAGCATTTT. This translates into CASSLGAYRGHQPQHF.

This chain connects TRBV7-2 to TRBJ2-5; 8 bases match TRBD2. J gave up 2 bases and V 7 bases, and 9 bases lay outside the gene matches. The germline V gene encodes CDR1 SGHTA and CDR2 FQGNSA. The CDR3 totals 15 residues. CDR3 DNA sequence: TGTGCCAGCACCCCCTGGGTAGCGGGGCAAGAGACCCAGTACTTC. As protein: CASTPWVAGQETQYF.

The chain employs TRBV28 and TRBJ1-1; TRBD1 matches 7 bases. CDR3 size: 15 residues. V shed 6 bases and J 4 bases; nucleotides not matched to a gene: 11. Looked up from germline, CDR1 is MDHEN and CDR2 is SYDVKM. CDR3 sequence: CASRPPRQGPTEAFF. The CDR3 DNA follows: TGTGCCAGCAGACCCCCCCGACAGGGCCCCACTGAAGCTTTCTTT.

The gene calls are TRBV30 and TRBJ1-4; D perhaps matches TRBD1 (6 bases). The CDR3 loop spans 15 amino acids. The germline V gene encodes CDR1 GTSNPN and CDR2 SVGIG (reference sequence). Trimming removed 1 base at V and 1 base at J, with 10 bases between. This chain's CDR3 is CAWSAPDRTNEKLFF. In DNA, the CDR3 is TGTGCCTGGAGTGCCCCGGACAGAACTAATGAAAAACTGTTTTTT.

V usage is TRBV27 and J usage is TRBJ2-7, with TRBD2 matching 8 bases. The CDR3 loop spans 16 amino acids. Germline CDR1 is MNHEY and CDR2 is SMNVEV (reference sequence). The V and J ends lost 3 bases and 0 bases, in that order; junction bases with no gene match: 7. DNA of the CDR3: TGTGCCAGCAGTTTTGCGGGGGGAGGGTACTCCTACGAGCAGTACTTC. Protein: CASSFAGGGYSYEQYF.

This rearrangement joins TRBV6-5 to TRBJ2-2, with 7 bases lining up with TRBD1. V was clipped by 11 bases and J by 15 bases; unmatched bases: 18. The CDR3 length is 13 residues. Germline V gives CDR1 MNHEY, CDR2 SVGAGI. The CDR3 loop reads CAASSYVRGRMFF. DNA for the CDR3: TGTGCCGCCAGCAGTTACGTTAGGGGGCGGATGTTTTTT.

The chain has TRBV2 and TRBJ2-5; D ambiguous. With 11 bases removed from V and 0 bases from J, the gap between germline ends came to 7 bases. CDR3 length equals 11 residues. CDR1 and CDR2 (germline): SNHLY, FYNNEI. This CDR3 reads CASVYQETQYF. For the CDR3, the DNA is TGTGCCTCGGTGTACCAAGAGACCCAGTACTTC.

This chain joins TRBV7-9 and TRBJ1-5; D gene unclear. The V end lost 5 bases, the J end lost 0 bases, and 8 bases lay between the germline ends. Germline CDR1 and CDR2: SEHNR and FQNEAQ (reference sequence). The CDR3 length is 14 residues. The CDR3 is CASSGPTSNQPQHF. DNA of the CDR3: TGTGCCAGCAGCGGGCCCACTAGCAATCAGCCCCAGCATTTT.

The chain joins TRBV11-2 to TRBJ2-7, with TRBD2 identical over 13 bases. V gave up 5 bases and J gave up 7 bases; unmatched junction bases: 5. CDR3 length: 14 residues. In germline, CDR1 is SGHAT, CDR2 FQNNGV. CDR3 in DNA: TGTGCCAGCAGCCCGGGACTAGCGGGACCAGAGCAGTACTTC. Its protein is CASSPGLAGPEQYF.

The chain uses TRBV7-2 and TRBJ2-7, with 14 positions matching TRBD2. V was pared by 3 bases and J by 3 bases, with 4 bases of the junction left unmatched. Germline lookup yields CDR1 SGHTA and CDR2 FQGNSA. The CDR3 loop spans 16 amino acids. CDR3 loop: CASSFAGTSGSYEQYF. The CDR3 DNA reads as TGTGCCAGCAGCTTTGCGGGGACTAGCGGGAGCTACGAGCAGTACTTC.

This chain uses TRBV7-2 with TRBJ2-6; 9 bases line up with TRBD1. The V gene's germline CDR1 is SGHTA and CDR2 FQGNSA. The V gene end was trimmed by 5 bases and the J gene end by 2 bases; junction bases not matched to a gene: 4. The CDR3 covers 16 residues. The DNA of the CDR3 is TGTGCCAGCAGCCGTACAGGGGGCGCTGGGGCCAACGTCCTGACTTTC. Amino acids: CASSRTGGAGANVLTF.

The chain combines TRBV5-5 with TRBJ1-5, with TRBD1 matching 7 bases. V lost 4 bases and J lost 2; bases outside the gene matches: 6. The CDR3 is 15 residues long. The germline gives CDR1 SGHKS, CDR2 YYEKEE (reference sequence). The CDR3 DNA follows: TGTGCCAGCAGCCGACAGGGTACCGGCAATCAGCCCCAGCATTTT. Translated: CASSRQGTGNQPQHF. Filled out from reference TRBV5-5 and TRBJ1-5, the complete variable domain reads DAGVTQSPTHLIKTRGQQVTLRCSPISGHKSVSWYQQVLGQGPQFIFQYYEKEERGRGNFPDRFSARQFPNYSSELNVNALLLGDSALYLCASSRQGTGNQPQHFGDGTRLSIL.

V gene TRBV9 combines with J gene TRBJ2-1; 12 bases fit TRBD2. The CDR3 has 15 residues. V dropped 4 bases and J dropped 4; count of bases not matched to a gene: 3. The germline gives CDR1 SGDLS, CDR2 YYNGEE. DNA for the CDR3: TGTGCCAGCAGCTCCGGACTAGCGGGATACAATGAGCAGTTCTTC. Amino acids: CASSSGLAGYNEQFF.

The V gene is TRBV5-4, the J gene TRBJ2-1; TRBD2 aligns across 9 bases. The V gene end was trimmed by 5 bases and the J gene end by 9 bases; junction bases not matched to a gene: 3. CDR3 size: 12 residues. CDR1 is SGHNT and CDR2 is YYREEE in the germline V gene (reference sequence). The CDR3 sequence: CASRPLAGEQFF. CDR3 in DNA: TGTGCCAGCAGACCACTAGCGGGTGAGCAGTTCTTC.

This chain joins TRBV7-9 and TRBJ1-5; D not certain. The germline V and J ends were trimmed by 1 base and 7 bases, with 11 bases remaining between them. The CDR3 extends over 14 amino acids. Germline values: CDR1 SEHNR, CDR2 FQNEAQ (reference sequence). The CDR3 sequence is CASSLDSGGQPQHF. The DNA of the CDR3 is TGTGCCAGCAGCTTAGATTCCGGCGGGCAGCCCCAGCATTTT. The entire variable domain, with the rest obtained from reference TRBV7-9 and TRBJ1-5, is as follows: DTGVSQNPRHKITKRGQNVTFRCDPISEHNRLYWYRQTLGQGPEFLTYFQNEAQLEKSRLLSDRFSAERPKGSFSTLEIQRTEQGDSAMYLCASSLDSGGQPQHFGDGTRLSIL.